This T cell receptor beta chain was identified in a study of neoadjuvant anti-PD-1 for oral cavity cancer. Overall study context: Patients without progression got a fourth dose around day 43.

Blood libraries mostly used around 0.45 ug genomic DNA, six replicates each. This table comes from immunoSEQ multiplex PCR, and its TCRdb copy is limited to in-frame clones, with some not included. The repertoire has tens of thousands of clones, 84% of them found once; the top ten carry around 3.1%. Turning to this clone: Antigen specificity is unknown.

This CDR3 contains 15 residues. Germline V gene data show CDR1 as SQVTM and CDR2 as ANQGSEA. V was shortened by 0 bases and J by 2 bases, with 14 bases between the two germline ends. General study points: Only a few patients per response group were TCR-analyzed; validation needed.

The clonotype was recovered from a person between 40 and 85 years old with oral cavity squamous cell carcinoma. The chain couples TRBV29-1 to TRBJ2-7; no clear D gene. The sequencing here drew on PBMCs, taken before nivolumab (anti-PD-1) treatment. CDR3 nucleotide sequence: TGCAGCGTTGAAGATCGGGCAACGGAAACCTACGAGCAGTACTTC. Translating gives CSVEDRATETYEQYF.